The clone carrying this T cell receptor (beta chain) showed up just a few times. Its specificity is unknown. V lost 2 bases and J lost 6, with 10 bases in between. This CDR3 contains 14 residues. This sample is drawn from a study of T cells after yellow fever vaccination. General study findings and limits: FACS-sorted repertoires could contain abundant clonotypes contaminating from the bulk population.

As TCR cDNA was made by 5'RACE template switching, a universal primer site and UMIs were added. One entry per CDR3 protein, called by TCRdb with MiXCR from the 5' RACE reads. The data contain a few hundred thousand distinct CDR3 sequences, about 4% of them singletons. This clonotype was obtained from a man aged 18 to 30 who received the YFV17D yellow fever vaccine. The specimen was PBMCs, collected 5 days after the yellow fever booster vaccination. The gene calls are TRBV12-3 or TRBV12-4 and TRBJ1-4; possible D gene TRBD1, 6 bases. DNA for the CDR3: TGTGCCAGCAGTTTATTGGGGGCTGATGAAAAACTGTTTTTT. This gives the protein CASSLLGADEKLFF.